This T cell receptor beta chain was obtained from a study of blood T cell repertoires in COVID-19. Germline lookup yields CDR1 SEHNR and CDR2 FQNEAQ (reference sequence). With V trimmed by 6 bases and J by 4 bases, 8 bases remained unmatched. This CDR3 has 14 residues. Original handling: Amplified reference gene primers provided the basis for estimating nucleated cell counts. The method was immunoSEQ multiplex PCR; TCRdb's version includes in-frame clones alone and lacks a portion of them. V and J calls and clone size are copied from that table; D and trimming were computed from the DNA. Of over 150,000 clones in the sample, roughly four fifths were seen once. Study members were between about 18 and 89 years old and lived in 20 to 25 US regions. Clinical histories supplied by participants themselves formed the basis of cohort assignment.

Sequencing input: PBMCs or T cells enriched from blood (not recorded which). The TCR sequence derives from a man aged 45 to 65 who had recovered from COVID-19. The V and J genes are TRBV7-9 and TRBJ1-1; 7 positions match TRBD1. This CDR3 reads CASRGTTGITEAFF. For the CDR3, the DNA is TGTGCCAGCAGGGGAACGACAGGGATCACTGAAGCTTTCTTT.